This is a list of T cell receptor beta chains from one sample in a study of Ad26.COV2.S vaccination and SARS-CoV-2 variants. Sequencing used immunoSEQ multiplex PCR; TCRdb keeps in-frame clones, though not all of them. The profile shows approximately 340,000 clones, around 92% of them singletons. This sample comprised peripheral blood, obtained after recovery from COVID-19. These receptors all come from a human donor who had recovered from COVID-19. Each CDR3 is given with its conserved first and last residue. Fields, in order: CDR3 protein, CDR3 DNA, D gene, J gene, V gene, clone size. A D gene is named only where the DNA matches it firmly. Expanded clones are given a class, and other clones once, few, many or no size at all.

CDR3 protein: CASGLVRQGLSHSYNSPLHF
CDR3 DNA: TGTGCTAGTGGTTTGGTAAGGCAGGGCCTCTCTCACTCCTATAATTCACCCCTCCACTTT
D gene: .
J gene: TRBJ1-6
V gene: TRBV12-5
clone size: .

CDR3 protein: CASSPTRGGYYNEQFF
CDR3 DNA: TGTGCCAGCAGCCCCACGAGGGGAGGCTATTACAATGAGCAGTTCTTC
D gene: .
J gene: TRBJ2-1
V gene: TRBV2
clone size: .

CDR3 protein: CASRLPGPEQGHPYEQYF
CDR3 DNA: TGTGCAAGTCGCTTACCTGGACCGGAACAGGGACATCCCTACGAGCAGTACTTC
D gene: .
J gene: TRBJ2-7
V gene: TRBV12-2
clone size: .

CDR3 protein: CASSERDRGLGANVLTF
CDR3 DNA: TGTGCCAGCAGTGAACGGGACAGGGGGCTCGGGGCCAACGTCCTGACTTTC
D gene: TRBD1
J gene: TRBJ2-6
V gene: TRBV6-1
clone size: .

CDR3 protein: CASSPKALGSGNTIYF
CDR3 DNA: TGTGCCAGCTCACCAAAGGCCCTTGGCTCTGGAAACACCATATATTTT
D gene: .
J gene: TRBJ1-3
V gene: TRBV18
clone size: .

CDR3 protein: CASSYSVRQETQYF
CDR3 DNA: TGTGCCAGCAGTTACTCAGTCAGGCAAGAGACCCAGTACTTC
D gene: .
J gene: TRBJ2-5
V gene: TRBV6-5
clone size: .

CDR3 protein: CASTGNYEQYF
CDR3 DNA: TGTGCCAGCACTGGCAACTACGAGCAGTACTTC
D gene: .
J gene: TRBJ2-7
V gene: TRBV2
clone size: .

CDR3 protein: CASGLGVVTGELFF
CDR3 DNA: TGTGCTAGTGGTTTGGGGGTTGTTACCGGGGAGCTGTTTTTT
D gene: .
J gene: TRBJ2-2
V gene: TRBV12-5
clone size: once

CDR3 protein: CASSLGGLSTDTQYF
CDR3 DNA: TGCGCCAGCAGCTTGGGGGGTCTCAGCACAGATACGCAGTATTTT
D gene: .
J gene: TRBJ2-3
V gene: TRBV5-1
clone size: .

CDR3 protein: CASSPGISGNTIYF
CDR3 DNA: TGTGCCAGCAGTCCCGGGATCTCTGGAAACACCATATATTTT
D gene: .
J gene: TRBJ1-3
V gene: TRBV27
clone size: .

CDR3 protein: CASSTSLWQPQHF
CDR3 DNA: TGTGCCAGTAGTACCTCCCTATGGCAGCCCCAGCATTTT
D gene: .
J gene: TRBJ1-5
V gene: TRBV19
clone size: .

CDR3 protein: CASSLAQGNQPQHF
CDR3 DNA: TGTGCCAGCAGCTTAGCCCAGGGCAATCAGCCCCAGCATTTT
D gene: .
J gene: TRBJ1-5
V gene: TRBV7-2
clone size: .

CDR3 protein: CASSHPGLNEKLFF
CDR3 DNA: TGCGCCAGCAGCCACCCGGGACTTAATGAAAAACTGTTTTTT
D gene: .
J gene: TRBJ1-4
V gene: TRBV5-1
clone size: .

CDR3 protein: CASRGLREKLFF
CDR3 DNA: TGTGCCAGCAGGGGGCTTAGAGAAAAACTGTTTTTT
D gene: TRBD1
J gene: TRBJ1-4
V gene: TRBV19
clone size: .

CDR3 protein: CASSVVDRVYEQYF
CDR3 DNA: TGTGCCAGCAGCGTCGTGGACAGGGTCTACGAGCAGTACTTC
D gene: TRBD1
J gene: TRBJ2-7
V gene: TRBV5-4
clone size: .

CDR3 protein: CASCQGNTEAFF
CDR3 DNA: TGTGCCAGCTGTCAGGGAAACACTGAAGCTTTCTTT
D gene: .
J gene: TRBJ1-1
V gene: TRBV6-5
clone size: .

CDR3 protein: CASSLWPGFTDTQYF
CDR3 DNA: TGTGCCAGCAGTTTATGGCCAGGGTTTACAGATACGCAGTATTTT
D gene: .
J gene: TRBJ2-3
V gene: TRBV27
clone size: .

CDR3 protein: CASRESHRVTEAFF
CDR3 DNA: TGTGCCAGCAGAGAATCCCACAGGGTCACTGAAGCTTTCTTT
D gene: .
J gene: TRBJ1-1
V gene: TRBV6-4
clone size: .

CDR3 protein: CASSDGAILDEQYF
CDR3 DNA: TGTGCCAGTAGTGATGGAGCTATACTTGACGAGCAGTACTTC
D gene: .
J gene: TRBJ2-7
V gene: TRBV19
clone size: .

CDR3 protein: CASSQTDRGGNQPQHF
CDR3 DNA: TGCGCCAGCAGCCAGACCGACAGGGGGGGCAATCAGCCCCAGCATTTT
D gene: TRBD1
J gene: TRBJ1-5
V gene: TRBV4-1
clone size: .

CDR3 protein: CASSLADTQYF
CDR3 DNA: TGTGCCAGCAGCTTGGCAGATACGCAGTATTTT
D gene: .
J gene: TRBJ2-3
V gene: TRBV7-9
clone size: .

CDR3 protein: CASSISGQGDTEAFF
CDR3 DNA: TGTGCCAGTAGTATCTCCGGACAGGGCGACACTGAAGCTTTCTTT
D gene: TRBD1
J gene: TRBJ1-1
V gene: TRBV19
clone size: .

CDR3 protein: CASSLILDEKLFF
CDR3 DNA: TGTGCCAGCAGCTTAATCCTCGATGAAAAACTGTTTTTT
D gene: .
J gene: TRBJ1-4
V gene: TRBV5-6
clone size: .

CDR3 protein: CASSVEPVGNTIYF
CDR3 DNA: TGTGCCAGCAGCGTAGAACCGGTCGGAAACACCATATATTTT
D gene: .
J gene: TRBJ1-3
V gene: TRBV9
clone size: .

CDR3 protein: CASSVAGGGYMTQYF
CDR3 DNA: TGTGCCAGCAGCGTAGCAGGGGGCGGCTACATGACCCAGTACTTC
D gene: TRBD1
J gene: TRBJ2-5
V gene: TRBV9
clone size: .

CDR3 protein: CATIFTGAYEQYF
CDR3 DNA: TGCGCCACCATATTCACGGGGGCTTACGAGCAGTACTTC
D gene: .
J gene: TRBJ2-7
V gene: TRBV10-2
clone size: .

CDR3 protein: CASSLGQGLYEQYF
CDR3 DNA: TGCGCCAGCAGCTTGGGACAGGGTTTATACGAGCAGTACTTC
D gene: TRBD1
J gene: TRBJ2-7
V gene: TRBV5-1
clone size: .

CDR3 protein: CASSLAGFNSPLHF
CDR3 DNA: TGTGCCAGCAGCTTGGCAGGTTTTAATTCACCCCTCCACTTT
D gene: .
J gene: TRBJ1-6
V gene: TRBV5-6
clone size: .

CDR3 protein: CASGLVAPGLNSNQPQHF
CDR3 DNA: TGTGCTAGTGGTTTGGTAGCGCCGGGTCTCAATAGCAATCAGCCCCAGCATTTT
D gene: .
J gene: TRBJ1-5
V gene: TRBV12-5
clone size: .

CDR3 protein: CASSGVGAGELFF
CDR3 DNA: TGTGCCAGCAGTGGGGTTGGGGCCGGGGAGCTGTTTTTT
D gene: .
J gene: TRBJ2-2
V gene: TRBV2
clone size: once

CDR3 protein: CASSLEMGRGYEQYF
CDR3 DNA: TGTGCCAGCAGCTTGGAAATGGGCAGGGGGTACGAGCAGTACTTC
D gene: TRBD1
J gene: TRBJ2-7
V gene: TRBV11-2
clone size: .